This entry concerns a single T cell receptor (beta chain). The antigen remains undetermined. This record comes from a study of T cell repertoires in cytomegalovirus infection. Study as a whole: CMV infection together with matching HLA type was indicated by public TCR beta signatures.

Trimming took 5 bases from V and 5 from J, leaving 12 bases between them. The CDR3 sequence is 12 residues long. Germline V CDR1 and CDR2: SQVTM, ANQGSEA. Findings of the study overall: The ex vivo response was dominated by HLA-C-restricted CMV-specific TCR beta clonotypes.

One entry per CDR3 protein, called by TCRdb with MiXCR from the reads. The sample consists of 750,000 to 950,000 distinct CDR3 sequences, 25% to 30% of them appearing once. The receptor was derived from a human donor in good health (CMV status not recorded). Some clones in this sample may be carry-over from other donors' samples. The V gene is TRBV29-1, the J gene TRBJ2-5; D is undetermined. Source: cultured CD8+ T cells from PBMCs, taken from culture after CMV antigen stimulation. CDR3: CSVPASAETQYF. The CDR3 bases are TGCAGCGTTCCCGCCAGTGCGGAGACCCAGTACTTC.